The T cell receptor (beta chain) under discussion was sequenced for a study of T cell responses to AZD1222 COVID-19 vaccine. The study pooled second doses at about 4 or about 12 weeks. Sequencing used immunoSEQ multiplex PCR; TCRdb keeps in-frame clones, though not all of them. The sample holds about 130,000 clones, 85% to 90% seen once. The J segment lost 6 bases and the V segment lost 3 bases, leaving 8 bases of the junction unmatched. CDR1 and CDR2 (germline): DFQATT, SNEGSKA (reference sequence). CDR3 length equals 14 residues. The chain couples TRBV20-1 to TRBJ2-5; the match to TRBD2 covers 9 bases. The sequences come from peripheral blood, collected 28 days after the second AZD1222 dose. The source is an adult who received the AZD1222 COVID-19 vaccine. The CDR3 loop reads CSASHAGGRKTQYF. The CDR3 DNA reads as TGCAGTGCTAGTCATGCGGGGGGGCGGAAGACCCAGTACTTC.